This TCR beta chain is drawn from a study of CD8 T cells in ankylosing spondylitis (TCRdb year 2017). Turning to the overall study: To find TCR variants linked to disease, the study profiled T cell receptor beta repertoires in ankylosing spondylitis patients and healthy donors. The full study cohort was made up of about 24 ankylosing spondylitis patients and 108 healthy donors. Samples of peripheral blood were taken, and for ankylosing spondylitis patients, synovial fluid was collected as well. Broader findings and caveats from the paper: Some motif variants had previously been reported in the synovial fluid and blood of reactive arthritis patients, which suggests shared mechanisms of disease initiation. According to the report, matched synovial fluid samples from ankylosing spondylitis patients were significantly enriched for the disease-linked clones. A CD8+ phenotype was shown by the disease-linked clones, which were found at relatively low frequencies in peripheral blood. A TCR beta motif of eight highly homologous amino acid variants appeared characteristic of blood from ankylosing spondylitis patients.

Turning to this clonotype: Its cognate antigen has yet to be identified. The input lacks base qualities; no much larger clone sits a single base away.

For sequencing, an Illumina HiSeq 2500 was employed. Quantitative 5'-RACE with molecular barcodes was the method used to prepare the TCR beta libraries. On the study's bioinformatics: To identify disease-linked TCR variants, a new computational method was used, one built on a probabilistic model of VDJ rearrangement. In-frame beta chains were kept once TCRdb had trimmed the public reads at Q25 with fastp and called clones with MiXCR. Rows matching on CDR3 protein sequence are summarized as one entry with the most common DNA and genes. It is TCRdb's table, rather than the study itself, that gives the V and J calls and clone size. For this sample there are fewer than 200,000 distinct CDR3 sequences; about 20% appear just once. Together, the top ten hold 4.3% of the sample. Including cysteine and phenylalanine, the CDR3 has 17 amino acids. Only CDR3 DNA is held: 51 bases, read in frame from base 1. The CDR1 and CDR2 encoded by the germline V gene are MGHDK and SYGVNS. V was cut back by 2 bases and J by 3 bases, leaving a gap of 17 bases between them.

The sequenced sample consisted of blood, either unsorted or a sorted T cell fraction (not recorded which). The chain is encoded by TRBV25-1 joined to TRBJ2-1, with a weak D call of TRBD1 (6 bases match). The TCR sequence derives from a male donor aged 10-35 years with ankylosing spondylitis or in good health (not recorded which). Donor details come from another sample of the same person, matched by shared clones. CDR3 protein: CASSESLDSAIYNEQFF. In nucleotides, the sequence is TGTGCCAGCAGTGAAAGCTTGGACAGCGCGATCTACAATGAGCAGTTCTTC.